This T cell receptor (beta chain) was identified in a study of blood T cell repertoires in COVID-19. Assay: immunoSEQ multiplex PCR; the TCRdb copy retains only in-frame clones and omits some. The data hold more than 95,000 clones, with around 81% observed a single time. Trimming pared 0 bases from V and 5 bases from J, leaving 17 bases between. The CDR3 runs to 16 residues. CDR1 and CDR2 (germline): SGHRS, YFSETQ. The receptor's source is a man aged 30 to 45 with COVID-19, enrolled during active disease. The chain is built from TRBV5-1 and TRBJ2-5, with D maybe TRBD1 (6 bases). The source material was peripheral blood. Written as DNA, the CDR3 is TGCGCCAGCAGCTTGGGTTATGGGGGCGAAGGGGAGACCCAGTACTTC. This translates into CASSLGYGGEGETQYF.